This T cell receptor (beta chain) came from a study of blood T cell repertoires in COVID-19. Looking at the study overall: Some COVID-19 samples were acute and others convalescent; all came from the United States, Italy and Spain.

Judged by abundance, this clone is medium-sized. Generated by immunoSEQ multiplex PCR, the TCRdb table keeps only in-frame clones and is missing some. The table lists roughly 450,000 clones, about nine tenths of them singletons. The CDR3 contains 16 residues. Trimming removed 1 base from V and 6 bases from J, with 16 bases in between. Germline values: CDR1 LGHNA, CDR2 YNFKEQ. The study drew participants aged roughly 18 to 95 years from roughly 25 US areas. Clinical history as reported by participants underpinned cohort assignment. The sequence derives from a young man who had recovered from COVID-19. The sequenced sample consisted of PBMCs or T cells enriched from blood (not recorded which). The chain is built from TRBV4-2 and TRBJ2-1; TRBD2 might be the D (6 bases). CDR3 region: CASSQGPSSSVNEQFF. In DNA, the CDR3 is TGTGCCAGCAGCCAAGGCCCCTCTTCTAGCGTCAATGAGCAGTTCTTC.